This T cell receptor beta chain was identified during a study of shared clonotypes between healthy human individuals. Regarding the study as a whole: Sorted-subset samples were not fully sequenced, rarefaction indicated. Only blood was sampled; tissue repertoires likely differ.

About this clone: Its target is unknown.

The assay was immunoSEQ multiplex PCR, and TCRdb's table has in-frame clones only and misses some. The sample includes under 300,000 clones, 65% of them seen just once. A CD45RA+ naive subset and a CD45RA-negative memory subset were split from CD4+ cells. CDR1 is SGHAT and CDR2 is FQNNGV in the germline V gene. Losses at the gene ends were 5 bases for V and 2 bases for J; bases not matched to a gene: 10. CDR3 size: 16 residues. This rearrangement joins TRBV11-2 to TRBJ2-5; 8 bases are shared with TRBD2. This sequence originates from a man aged 30-40 years in good health. Source material: memory CD4+ T cells sorted from blood. Subset in this sample: CD45RA-negative fraction. The CDR3 DNA reads as TGTGCCAGCAGCCCTATAGTAGCGGGACGTCAAGAGACCCAGTACTTC. Its translation is CASSPIVAGRQETQYF. The full variable domain, completed using reference TRBV11-2 and TRBJ2-5, is EAGVAQSPRYKIIEKRQSVAFWCNPISGHATLYWYQQILGQGPKLLIQFQNNGVVDDSQLPKDRFSAERLKGVDSTLKIQPAKLEDSAVYLCASSPIVAGRQETQYFGPGTRLLVL.